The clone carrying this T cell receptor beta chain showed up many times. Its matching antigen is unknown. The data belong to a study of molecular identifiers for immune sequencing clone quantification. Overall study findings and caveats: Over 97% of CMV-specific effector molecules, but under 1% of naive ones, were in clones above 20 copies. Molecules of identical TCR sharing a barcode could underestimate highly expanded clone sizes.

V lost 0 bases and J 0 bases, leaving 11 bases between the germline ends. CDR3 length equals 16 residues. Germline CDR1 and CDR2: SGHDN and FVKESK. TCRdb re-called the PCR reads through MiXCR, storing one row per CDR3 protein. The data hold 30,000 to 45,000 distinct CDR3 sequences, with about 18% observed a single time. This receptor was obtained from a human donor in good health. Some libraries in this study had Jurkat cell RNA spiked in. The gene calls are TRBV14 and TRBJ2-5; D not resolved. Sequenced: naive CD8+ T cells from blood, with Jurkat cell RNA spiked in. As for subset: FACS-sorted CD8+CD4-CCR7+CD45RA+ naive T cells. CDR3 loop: CASSQERLAYQETQYF. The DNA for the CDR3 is TGTGCCAGCAGCCAAGAGAGGCTGGCCTACCAAGAGACCCAGTACTTC.